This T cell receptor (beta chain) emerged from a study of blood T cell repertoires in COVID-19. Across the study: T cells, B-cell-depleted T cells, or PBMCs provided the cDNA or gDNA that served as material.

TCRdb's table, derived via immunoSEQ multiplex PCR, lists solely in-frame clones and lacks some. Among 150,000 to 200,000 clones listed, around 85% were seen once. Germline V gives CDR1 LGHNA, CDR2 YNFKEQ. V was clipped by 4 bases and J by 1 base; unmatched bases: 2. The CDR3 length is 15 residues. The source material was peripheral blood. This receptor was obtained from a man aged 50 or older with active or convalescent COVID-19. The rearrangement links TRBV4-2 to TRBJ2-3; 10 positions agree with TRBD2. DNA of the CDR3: TGTGCCAGCAGCCTAGGGACTAGCGGCACAGATACGCAGTATTTT. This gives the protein CASSLGTSGTDTQYF.